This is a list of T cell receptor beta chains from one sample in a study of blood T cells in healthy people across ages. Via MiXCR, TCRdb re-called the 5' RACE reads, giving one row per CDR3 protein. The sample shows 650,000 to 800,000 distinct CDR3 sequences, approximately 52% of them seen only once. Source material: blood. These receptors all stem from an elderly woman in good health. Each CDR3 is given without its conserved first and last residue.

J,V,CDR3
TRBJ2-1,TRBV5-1,ASSSLPDSSYNEQF
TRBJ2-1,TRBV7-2,ASSSGPCNEQF
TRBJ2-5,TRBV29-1,SVERGAGGRVLQETQY
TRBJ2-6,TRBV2,ASSVLDRALFSSGANVLT
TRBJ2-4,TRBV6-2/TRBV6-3,ASSDLRTGARNIQY
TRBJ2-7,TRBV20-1,SASHADDIYEQY
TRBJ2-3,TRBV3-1,ASNQGDTQY
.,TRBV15,ATSNPAYEQF
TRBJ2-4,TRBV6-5,ASSYSITGTSGSYIQY
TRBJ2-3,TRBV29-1,SVILAVSTDTQY
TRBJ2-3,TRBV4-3,ASSQELAGGPSDTQY
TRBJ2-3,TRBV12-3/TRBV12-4,ASSPRETRTDTQY
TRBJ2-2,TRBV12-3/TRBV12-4,ASSGANTGELF
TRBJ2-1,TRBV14,ASSPRLAPVSYNEQF
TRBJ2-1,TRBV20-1,SARGTSGNEQF
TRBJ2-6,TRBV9,ASSGHRDDPNSGANVLT
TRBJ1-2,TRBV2,ASRGDREDGYT
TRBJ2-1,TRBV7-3,ASSLGGGRSWEQF
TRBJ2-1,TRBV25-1,ASSEHAIYNEQF
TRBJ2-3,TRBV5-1,ASSPGRGPDTQY
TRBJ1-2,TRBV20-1,SARDFRETGYT
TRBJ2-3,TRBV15,ATSIPGGDREPTDTQY
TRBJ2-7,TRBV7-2,ASIRDGSREQY
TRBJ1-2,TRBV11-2,ASSPFWGDYGYT
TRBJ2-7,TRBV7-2,ASSEGQGNPYEQY
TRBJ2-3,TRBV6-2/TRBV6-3,ASSYLLSAGATDTQY
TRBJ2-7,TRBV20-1,SAKSSGYEQY
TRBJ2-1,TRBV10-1,ASSQGVSSYNEQF
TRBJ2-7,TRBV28,ASSLLGGPVYEQY
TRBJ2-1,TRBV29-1,SARPAGAIYNEQF
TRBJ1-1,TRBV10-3,AILSHQNTEAF
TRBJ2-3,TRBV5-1,ASSFVTGGTDTQY
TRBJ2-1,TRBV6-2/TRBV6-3,ASSLTGPSYNEQF
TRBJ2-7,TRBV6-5,ASSYQGDFSYEQY
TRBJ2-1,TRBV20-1,SAPSGGAGHNEQF
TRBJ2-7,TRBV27,ASSLTKGPYEQY
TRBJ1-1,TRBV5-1,ASSLVRQSNTEAF
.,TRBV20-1,SAPGLDSREQY
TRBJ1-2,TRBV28,ASSRPLGQAGEGYT
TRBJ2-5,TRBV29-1,SVETQERETQY
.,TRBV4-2,ASRGGASGILYEQY